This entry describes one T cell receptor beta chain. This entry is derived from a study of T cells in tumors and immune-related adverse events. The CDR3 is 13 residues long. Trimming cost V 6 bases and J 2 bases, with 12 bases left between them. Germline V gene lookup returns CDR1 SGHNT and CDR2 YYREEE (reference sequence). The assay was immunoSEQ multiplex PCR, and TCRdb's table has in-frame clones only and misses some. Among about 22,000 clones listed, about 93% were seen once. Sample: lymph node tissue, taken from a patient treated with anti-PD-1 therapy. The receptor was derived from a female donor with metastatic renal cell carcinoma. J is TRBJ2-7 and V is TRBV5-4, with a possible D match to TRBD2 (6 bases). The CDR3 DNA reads TGTGCCAGCAAAACGGCGGGGCCCTACGAGCAGTACTTC. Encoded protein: CASKTAGPYEQYF. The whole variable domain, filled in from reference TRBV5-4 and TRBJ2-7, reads ETGVTQSPTHLIKTRGQQVTLRCSSQSGHNTVSWYQQALGQGPQFIFQYYREEENGRGNFPPRFSGLQFPNYSSELNVNALELDDSALYLCASKTAGPYEQYFGPGTRLTVT.